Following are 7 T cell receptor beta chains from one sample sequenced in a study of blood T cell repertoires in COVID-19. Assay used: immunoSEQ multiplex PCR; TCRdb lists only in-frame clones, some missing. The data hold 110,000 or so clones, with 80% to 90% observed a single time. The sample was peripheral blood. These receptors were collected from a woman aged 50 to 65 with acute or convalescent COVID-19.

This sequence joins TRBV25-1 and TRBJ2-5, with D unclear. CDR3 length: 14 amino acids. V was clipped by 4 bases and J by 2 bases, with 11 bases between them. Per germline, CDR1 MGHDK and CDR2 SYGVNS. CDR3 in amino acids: CASSVSPSQETQYF. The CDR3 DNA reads TGTGCCAGCAGTGTTTCCCCCAGTCAAGAGACCCAGTACTTC.

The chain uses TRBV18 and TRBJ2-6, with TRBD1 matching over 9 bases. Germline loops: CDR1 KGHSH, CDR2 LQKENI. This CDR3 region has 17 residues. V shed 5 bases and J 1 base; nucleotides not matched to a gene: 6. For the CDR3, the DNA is TGTGCCAGCTCAAGAACAGGGGGCGAGTCTGGGGCCAACGTCCTGACTTTC. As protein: CASSRTGGESGANVLTF.

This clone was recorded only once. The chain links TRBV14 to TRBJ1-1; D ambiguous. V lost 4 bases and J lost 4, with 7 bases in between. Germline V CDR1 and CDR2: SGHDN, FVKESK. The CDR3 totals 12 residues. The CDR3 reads CASSRASTEAFF. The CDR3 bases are TGTGCCAGCAGCCGCGCTAGCACTGAAGCTTTCTTT.

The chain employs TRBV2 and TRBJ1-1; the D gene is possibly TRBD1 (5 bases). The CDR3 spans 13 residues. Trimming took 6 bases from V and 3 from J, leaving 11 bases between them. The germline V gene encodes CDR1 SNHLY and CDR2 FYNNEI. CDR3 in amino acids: CASRVTGYTEAFF. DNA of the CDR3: TGTGCCAGCAGGGTAACAGGTTACACTGAAGCTTTCTTT.

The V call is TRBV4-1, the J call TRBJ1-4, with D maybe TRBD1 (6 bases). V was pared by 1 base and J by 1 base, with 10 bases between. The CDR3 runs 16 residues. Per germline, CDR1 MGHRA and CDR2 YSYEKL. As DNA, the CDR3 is TGCGCCAGCAGCCAAGGGGGGCCACAAACTAATGAAAAACTGTTTTTT. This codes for CASSQGGPQTNEKLFF.

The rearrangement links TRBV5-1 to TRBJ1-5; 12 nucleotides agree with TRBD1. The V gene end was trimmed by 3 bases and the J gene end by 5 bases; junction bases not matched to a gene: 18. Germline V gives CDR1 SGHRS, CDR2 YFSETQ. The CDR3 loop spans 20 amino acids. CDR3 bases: TGCGCCAGCAGCTCGCTCCGGGACAGGGGGCGCGAAAGGAAGGATCAGCCCCAGCATTTT. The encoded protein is CASSSLRDRGRERKDQPQHF.

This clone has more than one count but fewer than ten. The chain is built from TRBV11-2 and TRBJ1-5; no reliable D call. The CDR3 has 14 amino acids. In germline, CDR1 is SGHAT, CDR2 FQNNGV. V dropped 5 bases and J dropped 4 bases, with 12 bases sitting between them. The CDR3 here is CASSLHGLNQPQHF. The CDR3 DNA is TGTGCCAGCAGCCTCCATGGCCTTAATCAGCCCCAGCATTTT.